This T cell receptor (beta chain) was sequenced for a study of control samples from healthy donors and cancer patients. V lost 4 bases, J lost 4 bases, and 9 bases stayed unmatched. Germline V gene data show CDR1 as SQVTM and CDR2 as ANQGSEA. The length of the CDR3 is 14 residues. Generated by immunoSEQ multiplex PCR, the TCRdb table keeps only in-frame clones and is missing some. The sample records roughly 170,000 clones, around 93% being singletons. V and J are TRBV29-1 and TRBJ1-1, with 7 positions matching TRBD1. The source material was blood. The TCR originated in a woman between 55 and 75 years old in good health. Here the CDR3 reads CSVANQRGPTEAFF. The CDR3, as DNA: TGCAGCGTTGCGAATCAAAGGGGGCCCACTGAAGCTTTCTTT.